These 29 T cell receptor beta chains share one sample of origin, sequenced in a study of blood T cell repertoires in COVID-19. The protocol was immunoSEQ multiplex PCR, while the TCRdb copy is restricted to in-frame clones and leaves out a portion. The sample contains about 97,000 clones, approximately 86% of which appear only once. The source material was peripheral blood. All receptors come from a middle-aged man with active or convalescent COVID-19.

For the CDR3, the DNA is TGTGCCACCGTAACAGGGGGCGCCTTTAATGAGCAGTTCTTC. Its protein is CATVTGGAFNEQFF. This chain uses TRBV28 with TRBJ2-1; 9 bases are shared with TRBD1. V lost 10 bases, J lost 7 bases, and 11 bases stayed unmatched. Germline loops: CDR1 MDHEN, CDR2 SYDVKM. This CDR3 comprises 14 residues.

The V gene is TRBV2, the J gene TRBJ2-4; tentatively, D is TRBD1 (6 bases). Germline values: CDR1 SNHLY, CDR2 FYNNEI. The V end lost 5 bases, the J end lost 3 bases, and 14 bases lay between the germline ends. CDR3 length equals 15 residues. This chain's CDR3 is CASSNRVQVKNIQYF. In nucleotides, the CDR3 is TGTGCCAGCAGTAACAGGGTCCAGGTCAAAAACATTCAGTACTTC.

The CDR3: CASSPRTGNYGYTF. CDR3 sequence (DNA): TGTGCCAGCTCACCACGGACAGGGAACTATGGCTACACCTTC. V usage is TRBV18 and J usage is TRBJ1-2; TRBD1 aligns across 8 bases. This CDR3 has 14 residues. The trim removed 1 base at V and 2 bases at J, leaving 0 bases unmatched. The germline CDR1 and CDR2 sequences are KGHSH and LQKENI.

CDR3 protein: CSASNSLNEKLFF. The DNA for the CDR3 is TGCAGTGCTAGTAACAGCTTGAATGAAAAACTGTTTTTT. The V call is TRBV20-1, the J call TRBJ1-4; D remains ambiguous. The CDR3 extends over 13 amino acids. Deletions cut 3 bases from V and 5 bases from J, with 10 bases between. The V gene's germline CDR1 is DFQATT and CDR2 SNEGSKA (reference sequence).

The chain combines TRBV30 with TRBJ1-5; TRBD1 matches at 8 bases. This CDR3 contains 15 residues. J gave up 0 bases and V 2 bases, and 3 bases lay outside the gene matches. Germline V gene sequence: CDR1 GTSNPN, CDR2 SVGIG (reference sequence). The CDR3 spells CAWSHGQGSNQPQHF. The CDR3 DNA reads TGTGCCTGGAGTCATGGACAGGGTAGCAATCAGCCCCAGCATTTT.

The V gene is TRBV28, the J gene TRBJ1-2; the D is unclear. Germline CDR1 reads MDHEN; CDR2 reads SYDVKM. Trimming shortened V by 7 bases and J by 2 bases, and 17 bases separated the two germline ends. The CDR3 is 15 residues long. The CDR3 sequence is CASIDSEKWNYGYTF. CDR3 nucleotides: TGTGCCAGCATCGACTCAGAGAAGTGGAACTATGGCTACACCTTC.

The rearrangement joins TRBV5-1 to TRBJ2-2, with a tentative D call TRBD1 (6 bases). This CDR3 has 15 amino acids. V was pared by 4 bases and J by 0 bases, with 10 bases between. Germline CDR1 SGHRS, CDR2 YFSETQ. Here the CDR3 DNA reads TGCGCCAGCAGCGAACAGGGTCCGAACACCGGGGAGCTGTTTTTT. It is translated as CASSEQGPNTGELFF.

This sequence joins TRBV6-6 and TRBJ2-7; TRBD1 agrees at 9 bases. V was pared by 7 bases and J by 6 bases, with 1 base of the junction left unmatched. The CDR3 is 11 amino acids. In germline, CDR1 is MNHNY, CDR2 SVGAGI (reference sequence). CDR3 sequence reads: CASMGQGEQYV. CDR3 DNA: TGTGCCAGCATGGGACAGGGCGAGCAGTACGTC.

This chain uses TRBV3-1 (or the pseudogene TRBV3-2) with TRBJ1-1; 7 bases map to TRBD1. V lost 0 bases to trimming and J lost 6 bases; unmatched junction nucleotides: 4. Looked up from germline, CDR1 is LGHDT and CDR2 is YNNKEL (reference sequence). This CDR3 is built from 14 residues. CDR3 sequence: CASSQDPRGAEAFF. Written as DNA, the CDR3 is TGTGCCAGCAGCCAAGATCCCAGGGGGGCTGAAGCTTTCTTT.

This clone has just one count. The genes are TRBV28 and TRBJ1-4, with TRBD1 matching over 8 bases. The CDR3 consists of 14 residues. The germline gives CDR1 MDHEN, CDR2 SYDVKM. With V trimmed by 6 bases and J by 6 bases, 6 bases remained unmatched. CDR3 bases: TGTGCCAGCAGAGAACAGGGGGGCCATGAAAAACTGTTTTTT. It encodes CASREQGGHEKLFF. Based on the CDR3 plus reference TRBV28 and TRBJ1-4, the full variable domain is DVKVTQSSRYLVKRTGEKVFLECVQDMDHENMFWYRQDPGLGLRLIYFSYDVKMKEKGDIPEGYSVSREKKERFSLILESASTNQTSMYLCASREQGGHEKLFFGSGTQLSVL.

The rearrangement links TRBV19 to TRBJ1-1, with a possible D match to TRBD1 (5 bases). V lost 5 bases, J lost 1 base, and 14 bases lay in between. Germline CDR1 and CDR2: LNHDA and SQIVND (reference sequence). This CDR3 has 15 residues. CDR3: CASSPRIDRNTEAFF. The DNA for the CDR3 is TGTGCCAGTAGTCCCAGAATCGACAGGAACACTGAAGCTTTCTTT.

This clone was recorded once. The chain recombines TRBV6-4 with TRBJ2-5, with TRBD2 matching 8 bases. The length of the CDR3 is 17 residues. Germline CDR1 and CDR2: MRHNA and SNTAGT. The ends lost 0 bases at V and 1 base at J; junction bases unmatched: 7. DNA for the CDR3: TGTGCCAGCAGTGACTCTATGGTAGCGGGGACCCAAGAGACCCAGTACTTC. It translates to CASSDSMVAGTQETQYF.

The chain is built from TRBV28 and TRBJ2-3; 7 nucleotides agree with TRBD1. V dropped 6 bases and J dropped 1; count of bases not matched to a gene: 7. Germline CDR1 is MDHEN and CDR2 is SYDVKM. The CDR3 consists of 15 residues. The CDR3 DNA reads as TGTGCCAGCAGCACGGGACAGATCCGCACAGATACGCAGTATTTT. Residues: CASSTGQIRTDTQYF. The entire variable domain, with the rest obtained from reference TRBV28 and TRBJ2-3, is as follows: DVKVTQSSRYLVKRTGEKVFLECVQDMDHENMFWYRQDPGLGLRLIYFSYDVKMKEKGDIPEGYSVSREKKERFSLILESASTNQTSMYLCASSTGQIRTDTQYFGPGTRLTVL.

The chain is built from TRBV19 and TRBJ1-5, with TRBD1 matching 12 bases. The V and J ends lost 10 bases and 6 bases, in that order; junction bases with no gene match: 7. Germline CDR1 LNHDA, CDR2 SQIVND (reference sequence). CDR3 length: 14 amino acids. The CDR3 loop is CAISGTGGGQPQHF. The CDR3 DNA follows: TGTGCCATCAGCGGGACAGGGGGCGGTCAGCCCCAGCATTTT.

This chain uses TRBV4-3 with TRBJ2-1; 10 bases are shared with TRBD2. CDR1 is LGHNA, CDR2 YSLEER, per germline. The CDR3 is made up of 15 amino acids. V was clipped by 4 bases and J by 7 bases; unmatched bases: 7. The CDR3 loop reads CASSLGLAVRNEQFF. CDR3 coding DNA: TGCGCCAGCAGCCTCGGACTAGCGGTAAGGAATGAGCAGTTCTTC.

The J gene is TRBJ1-1, the V gene TRBV7-2, with 9 bases matching TRBD1. After removal of 0 bases from V and 1 base from J, the junction contained 0 bases not matched to a gene. The CDR3 is 15 residues long. Germline lookup yields CDR1 SGHTA and CDR2 FQGNSA. The CDR3 sequence: CASSLAGQGNTEAFF. The CDR3 coding sequence is TGTGCCAGCAGCTTAGCGGGACAGGGGAACACTGAAGCTTTCTTT.

The rearrangement uses TRBV18 and TRBJ1-5, with TRBD1 matching over 10 bases. Germline V gives CDR1 KGHSH, CDR2 LQKENI. The junction had 5 bases not matched to a gene; V was cut back by 1 base and J by 8 bases. The CDR3 runs to 15 residues. CDR3 sequence: CASSPRDRGGEPQHF. For the CDR3, the DNA is TGTGCCAGCTCACCACGGGACAGGGGTGGGGAGCCCCAGCATTTT.

J is TRBJ1-6 and V is TRBV2; no firm D call. The CDR3 spans 15 residues. Germline values: CDR1 SNHLY, CDR2 FYNNEI. The ends were cut back, 2 bases at V and 2 bases at J, with 7 bases in the middle. Written as DNA, the CDR3 is TGTGCCAGCAGTGAACAACAGCCCTATAATTCACCCCTCCACTTT. It specifies CASSEQQPYNSPLHF.

This chain links TRBV28 with TRBJ2-1, with TRBD2 matching over 10 bases. The CDR3 spans 17 residues. Unmatched junction bases numbered 9, after V lost 6 bases and J lost 1 base. Germline V gene data show CDR1 as MDHEN and CDR2 as SYDVKM. The CDR3 DNA follows: TGTGCCAGCAGAGGAGCGGGGGGGCCAAGTTCCTACAATGAGCAGTTCTTC. Its protein is CASRGAGGPSSYNEQFF.

The chain uses TRBV27 and TRBJ1-1; 10 nucleotides match TRBD1. This CDR3 has 16 residues. The V and J ends lost 3 bases and 5 bases, in that order; junction bases with no gene match: 9. Germline assignment: CDR1 MNHEY and CDR2 SMNVEV (reference sequence). The CDR3 reads CASSLGQGRVGTEAFF. The CDR3 DNA follows: TGTGCCAGCAGTTTGGGACAGGGGAGAGTCGGGACTGAAGCTTTCTTT.

V and J are TRBV13 and TRBJ2-1; 9 nucleotides line up with TRBD2. The germline V gene has CDR1 PRHDT and CDR2 FYEKMQ (reference sequence). This CDR3 is 14 amino acids long. V lost 6 bases and J lost 7; bases outside the gene matches: 7. CDR3 protein: CASSGGLAGNEQFF. CDR3 DNA: TGTGCCAGCAGTGGGGGACTAGCTGGGAATGAGCAGTTCTTC.

The gene calls are TRBV5-4 and TRBJ2-1, with TRBD2 matching over 10 bases. Germline assignment: CDR1 SGHNT and CDR2 YYREEE (reference sequence). This CDR3 contains 16 residues. The V gene end was trimmed by 4 bases and the J gene end by 0 bases; junction bases not matched to a gene: 4. The CDR3 sequence is CASSGSGGSSYNEQFF. The CDR3 DNA reads as TGTGCCAGCAGCGGTAGCGGGGGGAGCTCCTACAATGAGCAGTTCTTC.

In this sample, this clone turned up once. For the CDR3, the DNA is TGTGCCAGTGGACAGATTAATAATTCACCCCTCCACTTT. This encodes CASGQINNSPLHF. The V call is TRBV19, the J call TRBJ1-6; possible D gene TRBD1, 6 bases. Germline CDR1 reads LNHDA; CDR2 reads SQIVND (reference sequence). Trimming removed 8 bases from V and 5 bases from J, with 10 bases in between. The CDR3 is 13 amino acids.

V gene TRBV3-1 (or the pseudogene TRBV3-2) combines with J gene TRBJ2-1, with 7 nucleotides matching TRBD2. V was pared by 1 base and J by 6 bases, with 6 bases of the junction left unmatched. CDR1 is LGHDT, CDR2 YNNKEL, per germline (reference sequence). The CDR3 contains 15 residues. The CDR3 protein is CASSQVSTGGNEQFF. The DNA of the CDR3 is TGTGCCAGCAGCCAAGTCTCCACGGGGGGCAATGAGCAGTTCTTC.

CDR3 DNA: TGTGCCAGCAGACCGGAGGGGGCTGAAAAACTGTTTTTT. Translated, it gives CASRPEGAEKLFF. The V call is TRBV7-9, the J call TRBJ1-4; TRBD1 matches at 7 bases. The junction had 5 bases not matched to a gene; V was cut back by 6 bases and J by 7 bases. Germline assignment: CDR1 SEHNR and CDR2 FQNEAQ (reference sequence). The CDR3 contains 13 residues.

The gene calls are TRBV13 and TRBJ1-3; tentatively, D is TRBD1 (6 bases). V gave up 5 bases and J gave up 0 bases, with 14 bases separating them. Germline assignment: CDR1 PRHDT and CDR2 FYEKMQ (reference sequence). The CDR3 sequence is 16 residues long. The CDR3 nucleotides are TGTGCCAGCAGCCTACCGACAGGATACTCTGGAAACACCATATATTTT. Amino acids: CASSLPTGYSGNTIYF.

V usage is TRBV11-2 and J usage is TRBJ1-4; no firm D call. CDR3 length: 13 amino acids. Germline CDR1 SGHAT, CDR2 FQNNGV. Trimming pared 9 bases from V and 0 bases from J, leaving 8 bases between. CDR3 nucleotide sequence: TGTGCCAGTTCTTCTTCAACTAATGAAAAACTGTTTTTT. Translating gives CASSSSTNEKLFF.

The rearrangement uses TRBV24-1 and TRBJ2-1; TRBD2 matches 9 bases. The trim removed 2 bases at V and 3 bases at J, leaving 7 bases unmatched. The CDR3 has 17 amino acids. The germline gives CDR1 KGHDR, CDR2 SFDVKD. CDR3 sequence reads: CATSDSRSGGNYNEQFF. As DNA, the CDR3 is TGTGCCACCAGTGATTCACGTAGCGGGGGCAACTACAATGAGCAGTTCTTC.

V gene TRBV27 combines with J gene TRBJ1-1, with D possibly TRBD1 on 5 matching bases. The CDR3 runs 15 residues. Germline CDR1 reads MNHEY; CDR2 reads SMNVEV (reference sequence). V was trimmed by 2 bases and J by 1 base, leaving 11 bases between them. The CDR3 region has the DNA TGTGCCAGCAGTTTACAGGGTGATACGAACACTGAAGCTTTCTTT. This sequence encodes CASSLQGDTNTEAFF.